This T cell receptor beta chain was recovered during a study of identical twins (dated by TCRdb to the mid-2010s). About the investigation overall: To test whether fetal clonotypes persist, this study deep-sequenced TCR alpha and beta repertoires from monozygotic twins, from unrelated adults of various ages, and from cord blood. To rule out contamination, replicate twin experiments were performed at different times with different library preparation protocols.

Beyond this particular receptor, the publication reports: Compared with coincidental sharing between unrelated individuals, an excess of low generation-probability sequences was observed among out-of-frame TCR alpha sequences shared between twins. Fewer insertions were carried by abundant cord blood beta clonotypes, a similar but weaker trend appeared in young adult naive repertoires, and no such trend appeared in memory repertoires. Invariant T cells such as MAIT and iNKT could partly confound zero-insertion analyses, although diverse VJ usage argued against such confounding for most clonotypes. Recombination models systematically underestimated out-of-frame TCR alpha sharing in monozygotic twins but agreed with sharing between unrelated individuals. The excess sharing between twins in beta out-of-frame sequences was weaker because fewer shared sequences reduced the signal-to-noise ratio. Because the same donors could not be followed over many years, the conclusions depended on cross-sectional statistical analysis.

As for this clonotype: No cognate antigen has been identified for it. Base quality data are lacking; no much larger clone is found one base away.

The library was obtained by 5' RACE. This sample was sequenced with an Illumina HiSeq 2000. Template switching introduced a universal primer binding site; the final cDNA contained a unique molecular identifier, enabling accurate counting of TCR cDNA molecules. Specific primers in the conserved constant-segment region were used to synthesize first-strand cDNA for the TCR alpha and beta chains. To control for contamination, every cDNA library carried two barcodes: a SMART-Mk sample barcode plus Illumina barcodes. TruSeq adapter sequences and Illumina sample barcodes were added in two successive PCR steps. The TCR alpha and beta cDNA libraries were sequenced on the Illumina HiSeq platform using custom primers. In the paper's pipeline: MiGEC processed the raw reads to extract unique molecular identifiers, while MiXCR was used to determine the CDR3 positions. Recombination models were inferred per individual with the repgenHMM and IGoR tools using an EM algorithm. Shared clonotypes were analyzed with the tcR package in R, and sharing was normalized by the product of cloneset sizes. To study raw recombination free of thymic and clonal selection effects, out-of-frame nonproductive sequences were analyzed. TCRdb passed the public sequencing reads through fastp at Q25 and MiXCR, retaining productive beta sequences. Each entry merges the rows of one CDR3 protein and shows their most common DNA and genes. The authors' filters were not applied to this entry. Present in this sample are about 470,000 distinct CDR3 sequences, 24% of which were seen just once. Clones ranked in the top ten supply just under 3% of the sample.

Every donor in the study was a healthy Caucasian. The twin cohort comprised three pairs of female monozygotic twins, all aged roughly 18 to 30 years. Positive isolation kits from Invitrogen were used to isolate CD4+ and CD8+ T cell populations. V drops 3 bases and J drops 7 bases, leaving 12 bases in between. There are 13 amino acids in the CDR3, from cysteine to phenylalanine inclusive. The read is trimmed to its CDR3 DNA, 39 bases read in frame from base 1. This sample was shared with a second study, whose subject was T cells expressing NK-cell markers. The other study reports the following: TCR beta-chain repertoires were profiled in sorted CD3+CD56+NKG2C+, CD3+CD56+NKG2C- and CD3+CD56-NKG2C+ T-cell subsets from several donors. Among the eight sequenced donors, only one was HCMV-seronegative, while the other seven were HCMV-seropositive. To restrict sorting to alphabetaTCR-expressing T cells, an anti-gammadeltaTCR antibody was added in several experiments. In roughly 6 donors, the dominant CD3+CD56+NKG2C+ clonotypes were among the top 10 CD8+ clonotypes and accounted for roughly 1.0-7.5% of CD8+ T cells. Those dominant clonotypes were again the most abundant among CD3+CD56-NKG2C+ cells in a handful of donors, at about 28.3-65%. Whether the expanded NKG2C-expressing T cell clones were specific for HCMV antigens remained unclear. All eight donors whose samples were sequenced were randomly selected healthy volunteers, three of them men and five women. HCMV-specific IgG was detected in serum with a commercial ELISA kit to determine HCMV serostatus. MIGEC was used to demultiplex reads and group reads by UMI, and MiTCR was used to assemble and quantify clonotypes. To exclude erroneous sequences, any TCR cDNA sequence not supported by at least two reads was discarded. The tcR package was used for downstream repertoire analysis, with clonotypes matched between fractions based on CDR3 nucleotide sequence plus V segment. Antigen specificity was annotated against VDJdb with VDJmatch, allowing one amino acid substitution in CDR3.

This receptor was taken from a woman under 30 in good health. Sequencing was done on a sample of CD4+ T cells sorted from blood. The chain joins TRBV12-3 or TRBV12-4 to TRBJ1-2; the D gene lacks a confident call. The DNA sequence is as follows: TGTGCCAGCAGTTTTTACACCTATGGTGGCTACACCTTC. Its protein is CASSFYTYGGYTF.